This paragraph covers one T cell receptor (beta chain) sequence. In the original processing: Estimation of nucleated cell counts was performed using reference gene primer amplification. Libraries were prepared by immunoSEQ multiplex PCR; TCRdb keeps only in-frame clonotypes and omits some of them. V and J calls and clone size are copied from that table; D and trimming were computed from the DNA. This table has some 340,000 clones, 90% appearing once. This sample was included in a study of blood T cell repertoires in COVID-19. Study context: T cells, B-cell-depleted T cells, or PBMCs supplied cDNA or gDNA.

Participants spanned ages about 18 to 90 years and resided in 20 to 30 US areas. The study assigned cohorts using participant-reported clinical history. The TCR originated in a woman between 25 and 40 years old who had been exposed to COVID-19. Sequencing used PBMCs or T cells enriched from blood (not recorded which).

Written as DNA, the CDR3 is TGCGCCAGCAGCTTGCGTAGCGGGGGTACGAACACCGGGGAGCTGTTTTTT. Translating it yields CASSLRSGGTNTGELFF. This chain uses TRBV5-1 with TRBJ2-2; 9 bases agree with TRBD2. Germline V gives CDR1 SGHRS, CDR2 YFSETQ. V trimming: 1 base; J trimming: 0 bases; junction bases outside the gene matches: 4. The CDR3 consists of 17 residues.